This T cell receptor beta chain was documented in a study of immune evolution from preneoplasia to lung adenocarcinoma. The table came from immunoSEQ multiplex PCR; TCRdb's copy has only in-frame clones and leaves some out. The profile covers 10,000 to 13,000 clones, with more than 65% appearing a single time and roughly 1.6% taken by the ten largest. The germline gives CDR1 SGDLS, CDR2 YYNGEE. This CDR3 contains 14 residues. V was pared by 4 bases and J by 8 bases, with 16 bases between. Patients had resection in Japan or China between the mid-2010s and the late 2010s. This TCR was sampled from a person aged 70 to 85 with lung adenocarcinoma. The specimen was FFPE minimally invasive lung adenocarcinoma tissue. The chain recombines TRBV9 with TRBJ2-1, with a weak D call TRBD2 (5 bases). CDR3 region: CASSSTRGIYEQFF. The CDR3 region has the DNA TGTGCCAGCAGCTCAACAAGAGGGATTTATGAGCAGTTCTTC. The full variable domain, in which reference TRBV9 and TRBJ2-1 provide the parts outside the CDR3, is DSGVTQTPKHLITATGQRVTLRCSPRSGDLSVYWYQQSLDQGLQFLIQYYNGEERAKGNILERFSAQQFPDLHSELNLSSLELGDSALYFCASSSTRGIYEQFFGPGTRLTVL.